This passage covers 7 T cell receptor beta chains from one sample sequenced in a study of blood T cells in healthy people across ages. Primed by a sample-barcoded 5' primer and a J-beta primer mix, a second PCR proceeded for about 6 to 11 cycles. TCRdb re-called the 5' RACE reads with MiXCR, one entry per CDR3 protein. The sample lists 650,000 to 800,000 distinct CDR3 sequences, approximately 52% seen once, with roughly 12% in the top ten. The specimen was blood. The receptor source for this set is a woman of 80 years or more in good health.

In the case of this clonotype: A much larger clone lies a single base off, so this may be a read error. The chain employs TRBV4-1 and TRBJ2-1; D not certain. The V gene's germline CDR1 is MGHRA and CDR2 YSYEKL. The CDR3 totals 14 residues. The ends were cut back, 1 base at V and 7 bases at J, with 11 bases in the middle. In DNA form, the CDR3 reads TGCGCCAGCAGCCAAGTTAATAGCAGGAATGAGCAGTTCTTC. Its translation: CASSQVNSRNEQFF.

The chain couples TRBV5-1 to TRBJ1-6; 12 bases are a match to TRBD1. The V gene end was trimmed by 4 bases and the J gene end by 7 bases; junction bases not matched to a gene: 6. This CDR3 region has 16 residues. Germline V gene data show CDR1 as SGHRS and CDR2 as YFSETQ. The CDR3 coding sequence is TGCGCCAGCAGCGCGGGACAGGGGGCTTGGAATTCACCCCTCCACTTT. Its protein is CASSAGQGAWNSPLHF. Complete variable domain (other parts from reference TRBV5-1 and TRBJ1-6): KAGVTQTPRYLIKTRGQQVTLSCSPISGHRSVSWYQQTPGQGLQFLFEYFSETQRNKGNFPGRFSGRQFSNSRSEMNVSTLELGDSALYLCASSAGQGAWNSPLHFGNGTRLTVT.

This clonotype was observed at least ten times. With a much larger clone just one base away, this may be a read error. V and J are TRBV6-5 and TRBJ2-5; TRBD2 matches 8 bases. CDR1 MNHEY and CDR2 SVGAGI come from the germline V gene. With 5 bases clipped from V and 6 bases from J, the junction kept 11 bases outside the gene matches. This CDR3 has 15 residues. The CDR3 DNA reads TGTGCCAGCAGTATGGGGCGGGAGGCTGCAAAGACCCAGTACTTC. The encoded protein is CASSMGREAAKTQYF.

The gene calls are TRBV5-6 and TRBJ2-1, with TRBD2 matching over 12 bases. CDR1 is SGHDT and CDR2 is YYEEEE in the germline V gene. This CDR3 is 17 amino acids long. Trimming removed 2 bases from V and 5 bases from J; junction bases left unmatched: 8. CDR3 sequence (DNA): TGTGCCAGCAGCTTCGGGCTTCTAGCGGGGGGGCACAATGAGCAGTTCTTC. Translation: CASSFGLLAGGHNEQFF.

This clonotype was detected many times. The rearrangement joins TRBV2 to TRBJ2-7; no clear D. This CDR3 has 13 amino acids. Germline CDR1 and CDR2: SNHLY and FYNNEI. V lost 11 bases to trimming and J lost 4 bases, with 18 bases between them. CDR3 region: CAGLYEVGYEQYF. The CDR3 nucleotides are TGTGCCGGGCTCTACGAAGTAGGGTACGAGCAGTACTTC.

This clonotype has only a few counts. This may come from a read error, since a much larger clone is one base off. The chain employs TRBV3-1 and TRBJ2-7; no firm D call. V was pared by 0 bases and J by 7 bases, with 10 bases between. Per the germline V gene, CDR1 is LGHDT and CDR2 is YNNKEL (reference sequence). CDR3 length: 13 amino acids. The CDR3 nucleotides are TGTGCCAGCAGCCAAGACAACCACAATGAGCAGTACTTC. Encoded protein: CASSQDNHNEQYF.

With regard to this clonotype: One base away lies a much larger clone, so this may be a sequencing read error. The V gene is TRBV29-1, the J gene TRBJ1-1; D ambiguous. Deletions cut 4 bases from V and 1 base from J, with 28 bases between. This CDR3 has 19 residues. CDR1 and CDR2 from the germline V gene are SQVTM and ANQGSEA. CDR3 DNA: TGCAGCGTTGTGGGTGGGATACAGAAAAAGAGAATGAGGAACACTGAAGCTTTCTTT. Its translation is CSVVGGIQKKRMRNTEAFF.